The entry that follows covers one TCR beta chain sequence. The antigen remains undetermined. These data are taken from a study of CD8 T cells in ankylosing spondylitis. Study-wide results and caveats: Past studies reported some motif variants in reactive arthritis synovial fluid and blood. The disease-linked clones had a CD8+ phenotype and low blood frequencies. The study identified a TCR beta motif of under ten highly homologous variants that appeared characteristic of ankylosing spondylitis blood. There was reportedly significant enrichment of clones that were disease-linked in matched ankylosing spondylitis synovial fluid.

Library preparation for TCR beta used quantitative 5'-RACE with molecular barcodes. TCRdb used MiXCR to reprocess the 5' RACE reads, holding one entry per CDR3 protein. This table has fewer than 750,000 distinct CDR3 sequences, around a fifth appearing once. The germline gives CDR1 SQVTM, CDR2 ANQGSEA. The CDR3 contains 13 residues. The trim removed 4 bases at V and 1 base at J, leaving 4 bases unmatched. What was sequenced was blood, either unsorted or a sorted T cell fraction (not recorded which). The sequence was obtained from a male donor with ankylosing spondylitis. The rearrangement uses TRBV29-1 and TRBJ2-7, with TRBD2 matching 7 bases. The CDR3 bases are TGCAGCGTTGTGGGGGGGAATTCCTACGAGCAGTACTTC. Translated, it gives CSVVGGNSYEQYF.